These T cell receptor beta chains were read from a single sample in a study of Tregs in tolerant kidney transplant recipients. Libraries were prepared by immunoSEQ multiplex PCR; TCRdb keeps only in-frame clonotypes and omits some of them. The sample includes about 240,000 clones, about four fifths of them seen just once. Sequencing input: CD4+ T cells from blood. The receptors here all came from a human donor in good health. CDR3s include the opening cysteine and the closing phenylalanine or tryptophan. A D gene is named only where the DNA matches it firmly. Part of the rows lack a size; the others show once, few, many or a class for expanded clones.

size	V	J	D	CDR3	DNA
few	TRBV6-6	TRBJ1-2	NA	CASSWNLGYGYTF	TGTGCCAGCAGTTGGAACCTGGGCTATGGCTACACCTTC
NA	TRBV19	TRBJ2-7	TRBD1	CASSPGQGYDEQYF	TGTGCCAGTAGCCCGGGACAGGGGTACGACGAGCAGTACTTC
NA	TRBV12-5	TRBJ1-2	NA	CASHGSTNYGYTF	TGTGCTAGCCATGGATCGACTAACTATGGCTACACCTTC
NA	TRBV2	TRBJ2-5	TRBD1	CASLGQGGETQYF	TGTGCCAGCTTAGGACAGGGGGGAGAGACCCAGTACTTC
once	TRBV27	TRBJ1-2	NA	CASRFRGGYGYTF	TGTGCCAGCAGATTTCGAGGGGGCTATGGCTACACCTTC
NA	TRBV5-1	TRBJ2-3	TRBD2	CASSLAVAGTRDTQYF	TGCGCCAGCAGCTTGGCCGTAGCGGGCACCAGAGATACGCAGTATTTT
NA	TRBV14	TRBJ2-3	TRBD2	CASSRLAGGSLRPFSTDTQYF	TGTGCCAGCAGCCGACTAGCGGGAGGCTCCTTACGACCTTTTAGCACAGATACGCAGTATTTT
once	TRBV27	TRBJ1-2	NA	CASSSFGGGYGYTF	TGTGCCAGCAGTTCCTTTGGGGGCGGCTATGGCTACACCTTC
NA	TRBV4-1	TRBJ2-3	NA	CASSQVGSPLGTDTQYF	TGCGCCAGCAGCCAAGTAGGTTCCCCCCTCGGTACAGATACGCAGTATTTT
NA	TRBV9	TRBJ1-2	NA	CASSVEWVGPDGYTF	TGTGCCAGCAGCGTAGAGTGGGTCGGACCCGATGGCTACACCTTC
NA	TRBV7-3	TRBJ1-1	NA	CASSRVMNTEAFF	TGTGCCAGCAGCCGAGTAATGAACACTGAAGCTTTCTTT
NA	TRBV25-1	TRBJ1-5	NA	CASSQPGVEGQPQHF	TGTGCCAGCAGCCAGCCCGGAGTTGAGGGTCAGCCCCAGCATTTT
NA	TRBV2	TRBJ2-1	NA	CASRGDGSSYNEQFF	TGTGCCAGCAGGGGGGACGGCAGCTCCTACAATGAGCAGTTCTTC
NA	TRBV6-1	TRBJ2-7	NA	CASSISLDRVYEQYF	TGTGCCAGCAGCATATCGCTCGACAGAGTCTACGAGCAGTACTTC
NA	TRBV7-2	TRBJ2-7	NA	CASSSRPRVSSYEQYF	TGTGCCAGCAGCTCACGCCCCAGGGTTTCCTCCTACGAGCAGTACTTC
NA	TRBV6-4	TRBJ2-5	NA	CASSGGTIQETQYF	TGTGCCAGCAGTGGCGGTACCATTCAAGAGACCCAGTACTTC
NA	TRBV13	TRBJ2-7	NA	CASSPSGYSYEQYF	TGTGCCAGCAGCCCATCCGGATACTCCTACGAGCAGTACTTC
NA	TRBV7-2	TRBJ1-5	NA	CASSFLNQPQHF	TGTGCCAGCAGCTTCCTTAATCAGCCCCAGCATTTT
NA	TRBV5-1	TRBJ2-3	TRBD2	CASSLGLAGVGADTQYF	TGCGCCAGCAGCTTGGGTCTAGCGGGAGTGGGCGCAGATACGCAGTATTTT
NA	TRBV15	TRBJ1-3	NA	CATSRDGTFRNTIYF	TGTGCCACCAGCAGAGATGGGACATTTCGAAACACCATATATTTT
NA	TRBV9	TRBJ1-2	NA	CASSVALGGGYGYTF	TGTGCCAGCAGCGTAGCTTTGGGAGGGGGCTATGGCTACACCTTC
NA	TRBV6-5	TRBJ2-3	TRBD2	CASSILAGITDTQYF	TGTGCCAGCAGTATACTAGCGGGGATCACAGATACGCAGTATTTT
NA	TRBV9	TRBJ2-3	NA	CASSVAPHDTQYF	TGTGCCAGCAGCGTAGCACCGCACGATACGCAGTATTTT
NA	TRBV6-6	TRBJ1-1	NA	CASSVLPADTEAFF	TGTGCCAGCAGTGTCCTTCCGGCGGACACTGAAGCTTTCTTT
NA	TRBV30	TRBJ2-7	NA	CAWSNGAGYEQYF	TGTGCCTGGAGTAATGGGGCGGGTTACGAGCAGTACTTC
NA	TRBV30	TRBJ1-4	NA	CAWTKYNNEKLFF	TGTGCCTGGACGAAATATAATAATGAAAAACTGTTTTTT
few	TRBV6-5	TRBJ1-1	NA	CASSPRGGANTEAFF	TGTGCCAGCAGTCCCCGTGGGGGGGCGAACACTGAAGCTTTCTTT
few	TRBV7-2	TRBJ1-3	NA	CASSPFLSSGNTIYF	TGTGCCAGCAGCCCCTTTTTGAGCTCTGGAAACACCATATATTTT
NA	TRBV18	TRBJ1-5	TRBD1	CASSRTGDPISNQPQHF	TGTGCCAGCTCACGGACAGGGGACCCGATTAGCAATCAGCCCCAGCATTTT
NA	TRBV6-1	TRBJ2-7	TRBD1	CASSEPGQGSYEQYF	TGTGCCAGCAGTGAACCGGGACAGGGGTCCTACGAGCAGTACTTC
NA	TRBV12-5	TRBJ2-7	TRBD1	CASAPPPRQGASEQYF	TGTGCTAGTGCCCCCCCTCCCCGGCAGGGGGCAAGCGAGCAGTACTTC
NA	TRBV7-8	TRBJ2-5	TRBD2	CASSLLASSGGPPKETQYF	TGTGCCAGCAGCTTATTGGCGTCTAGCGGGGGGCCACCCAAAGAGACCCAGTACTTC
NA	TRBV7-9	TRBJ2-5	TRBD2	CASSSMGGTETQYF	TGTGCCAGCAGCTCTATGGGAGGGACAGAGACCCAGTACTTC
NA	TRBV5-1	TRBJ1-2	TRBD1	CASSRGDRVGGYTF	TGCGCCAGCAGCCGAGGGGACAGGGTTGGTGGCTACACCTTC
NA	TRBV27	TRBJ2-7	NA	CASSSSGGRSYEQYF	NA
NA	TRBV5-4	TRBJ2-1	TRBD2	CASSLGWLAGVRGYNEQFF	TGTGCCAGCAGCTTAGGTTGGCTAGCGGGAGTCCGTGGATACAATGAGCAGTTCTTC
NA	TRBV18	TRBJ2-1	NA	CASSPPDRGEQFF	TGTGCCAGCTCACCACCAGATAGGGGGGAGCAGTTCTTC
NA	TRBV7-3	TRBJ2-2	TRBD1	CASSFTGGMNTGELFF	TGTGCCAGCAGCTTCACAGGGGGTATGAACACCGGGGAGCTGTTTTTT
once	TRBV12-5	TRBJ2-2	TRBD2	CASGFRGDTGELFF	TGTGCTAGTGGTTTCCGGGGGGACACCGGGGAGCTGTTTTTT
NA	TRBV21-1	TRBJ1-2	NA	CASSKVPGNNYGYTF	TGTGCCAGCAGCAAAGTCCCCGGTAATAACTATGGCTACACCTTC
NA	TRBV7-9	TRBJ2-2	NA	CASSLGRVALNTGELFF	TGTGCCAGCAGCTTAGGACGGGTCGCGCTTAACACCGGGGAGCTGTTTTTT
NA	TRBV5-5	TRBJ1-4	NA	CASSIGMAGIGKLFF	TGTGCCAGCAGCATTGGGATGGCAGGGATAGGAAAACTGTTTTTT
NA	TRBV27	TRBJ1-3	NA	CASAPRADSGNTIYF	TGTGCCTCGGCCCCCAGGGCCGACTCTGGAAACACCATATATTTT
few	TRBV19	TRBJ1-5	NA	CASSPVKVSNQPQHF	TGTGCCAGTAGCCCCGTGAAGGTTAGCAATCAGCCCCAGCATTTT
once	TRBV30	TRBJ2-1	TRBD2	CAWSPSGTSGSYEQFF	TGTGCCTGGAGTCCCTCCGGGACTAGCGGGAGTTATGAGCAGTTCTTC